The present entry profiles one TCR beta chain with its context. No antigen is known for it. This sample was included in a study of cytomegalovirus exposure and HLA in healthy donors. Whole-study results and caveats: The likely origin of a cluster of highly shared sequence variants was a sequencing artifact. Later genetic work tied a missense DCLRE1C variant to beta-chain V and J trimming.

The germline V and J ends were trimmed by 3 bases and 0 bases, with 13 bases remaining between them. CDR3 size: 15 residues. CDR1 and CDR2 (germline): SGDLS, YYNGEE. Amplification used 60 Vbeta primers and 13 Jbeta primers. Profiled with immunoSEQ multiplex PCR; TCRdb holds only in-frame clones, not every one. Here the sample spans 150,000 to 180,000 clones, 65% to 85% being singletons. Among the donors, all were healthy bone marrow donors. The TCR comes from a woman between 40 and 50 years old in good health and CMV-seropositive. The rearrangement joins TRBV9 to TRBJ2-7; D gene unclear. The sample comprised PBMCs. This CDR3 reads CASSGGARSSYEQYF. CDR3 nucleotides: TGTGCCAGCAGCGGAGGAGCACGCTCCTCCTACGAGCAGTACTTC.